The next 30 T cell receptor beta chains were all read from a single sample in a study of CXCR3-negative and CXCR3-positive naive CD8 T cells. The method, 5' RACE with UMI labels, was used to prepare the TRB cDNA libraries. TCRdb derives one entry per CDR3 protein from the 5' RACE reads, leaving out DNA. The sample is made up of around 92,000 distinct CDR3 sequences, and the top ten hold roughly 1.8% of it. The sequencing sample was made of naive CXCR3- CD8+ T cells from blood. Subset indicated: CD45RO-CCR7+CD27+CD95- naive CD8+ T cells lacking CXCR3 (TNR3-). The source of these receptors is a human donor in good health. Some clones in this sample may be carry-over from other donors' samples.

The genes are TRBV28 and TRBJ2-7. Germline loops: CDR1 MDHEN, CDR2 SYDVKM. The CDR3 runs to 12 residues. The CDR3 sequence: CASSAPAYEQYF.

The chain recombines TRBV3-1 with TRBJ1-3; TCRdb's D gene call, TRBD1, goes unchecked for lack of DNA. Germline CDR1 is LGHDT and CDR2 is YNNKEL (reference sequence). This CDR3 region has 14 residues. The CDR3 spells CASSPTGAGNTIYF.

This chain links TRBV29-1 with TRBJ2-7; TCRdb's assignment of TRBD1 cannot be checked, as there is no DNA. Germline V gene lookup returns CDR1 SQVTM and CDR2 ANQGSEA. The CDR3 consists of 12 residues. The CDR3 is CSVEKGAGEQYF.

The rearrangement uses TRBV6-4 and TRBJ2-3; the TCRdb D gene call, TRBD2, has no DNA to confirm it. Germline CDR1 is MRHNA and CDR2 is SNTAGT. This CDR3 is 15 amino acids long. CDR3 region: CASSAAGGQADTQYF.

V and J are TRBV7-2 and TRBJ2-7. The germline gives CDR1 SGHTA, CDR2 FQGNSA. The CDR3 runs to 11 residues. The CDR3 region is CASSWAGEQYF.

V gene TRBV29-1 combines with J gene TRBJ1-2; TCRdb lists TRBD1, though no DNA is available to test this call. In germline, CDR1 is SQVTM, CDR2 ANQGSEA. This CDR3 comprises 14 residues. CDR3 amino acids: CSVEDRTRGYGYTF.

The gene calls are TRBV27 and TRBJ2-1; TCRdb gives TRBD2 as the D gene, but with no DNA this cannot be confirmed. Germline V lookup: CDR1 MNHEY, CDR2 SMNVEV (reference sequence). This CDR3 spans 16 amino acids. This chain's CDR3 is CASSLLAGLPWDEQFF.

This chain's CDR3 is CSARDRDRGLEQYF. The gene calls are TRBV20-1 and TRBJ2-7; TCRdb's D call, TRBD1, is unchecked because there is no DNA. The CDR3 has 14 amino acids. Germline loops: CDR1 DFQATT, CDR2 SNEGSKA (reference sequence).

The rearrangement joins TRBV18 to TRBJ2-1; TCRdb outputs TRBD1, but without DNA this stays unchecked. The CDR3 sequence is 13 residues long. Germline values: CDR1 KGHSH, CDR2 LQKENI. Here the CDR3 reads CASSLGGRNEQFF.

V is TRBV29-1 and J is TRBJ1-1; TCRdb picks TRBD1, but there is no DNA to check that call. The length of the CDR3 is 17 residues. Germline V gene sequence: CDR1 SQVTM, CDR2 ANQGSEA. CDR3 protein: CSVEVYPGDSLNTEAFF.

The genes are TRBV12-3 or TRBV12-4 and TRBJ2-1; TCRdb gives TRBD1 as the D gene, but with no DNA this cannot be confirmed. The CDR3 contains 12 residues. The CDR3 sequence: CASRFSGGPQFF.

This chain uses TRBV29-1 with TRBJ2-1; lacking DNA, the TRBD2 call made by TCRdb goes unchecked. Germline loops: CDR1 SQVTM, CDR2 ANQGSEA. This CDR3 spans 14 amino acids. This CDR3 is CSVLSGMSYNEQFF.

The chain links TRBV28 to TRBJ2-7; TCRdb returns TRBD2, unconfirmable since there is no DNA. The CDR3 runs 15 residues. Germline CDR1 and CDR2: MDHEN and SYDVKM. The CDR3 region is CASSSTWAGGYEQYF.

The chain employs TRBV29-1 and TRBJ2-1. The CDR3 consists of 15 residues. The V gene's germline CDR1 is SQVTM and CDR2 ANQGSEA. This chain's CDR3 is CSVEHETSSYNEQFF.

The rearrangement joins TRBV29-1 to TRBJ2-5; TCRdb selects TRBD1, and the lack of DNA leaves this call unchecked. CDR1 and CDR2 (germline): SQVTM, ANQGSEA. The CDR3 covers 15 residues. The CDR3 reads CSVEEGGGLGETQYF. Full variable domain (outside the CDR3, taken from reference TRBV29-1 and TRBJ2-5): SAVISQKPSRDICQRGTSLTIQCQVDSQVTMMFWYRQQPGQSLTLIATANQGSEATYESGFVIDKFPISRPNLTFSTLTVSNMSPEDSSIYLCSVEEGGGLGETQYFGPGTRLLVL.

The chain combines TRBV21-1 with TRBJ1-6. TRBV21-1 is a pseudogene. The CDR3 has 13 amino acids. This CDR3 reads CASSKAGNSPLHF.

This rearrangement joins TRBV4-3 to TRBJ1-3. This CDR3 comprises 18 residues. From germline, CDR1 is LGHNA and CDR2 YSLEER. CDR3 sequence: CASSQDWRGYGTGNTIYF.

The rearrangement links TRBV7-3 to TRBJ2-3. This CDR3 has 13 amino acids. Looked up from germline, CDR1 is SGHTA and CDR2 is FQGTGA. CDR3 sequence reads: CASSSVLYDTQYF.

The genes are TRBV7-9 and TRBJ1-4. From germline, CDR1 is SEHNR and CDR2 FQNEAQ (reference sequence). CDR3 length: 15 residues. CDR3 sequence reads: CASSLGPGPDEKLFF. The full variable domain, its missing parts supplied by reference TRBV7-9 and TRBJ1-4, is DTGVSQNPRHKITKRGQNVTFRCDPISEHNRLYWYRQTLGQGPEFLTYFQNEAQLEKSRLLSDRFSAERPKGSFSTLEIQRTEQGDSAMYLCASSLGPGPDEKLFFGSGTQLSVL.

This sequence joins TRBV28 and TRBJ2-1; TCRdb reports TRBD1, a call that lacks DNA to check it against. CDR3 length: 13 amino acids. From germline, CDR1 is MDHEN and CDR2 SYDVKM. The CDR3: CASSLGGAGEQFF.

The V gene is TRBV7-9, the J gene TRBJ2-5; TCRdb selects TRBD2, and the lack of DNA leaves this call unchecked. The CDR3 runs 13 residues. Germline loops: CDR1 SEHNR, CDR2 FQNEAQ (reference sequence). CDR3 sequence reads: CASSLGAEETQYF.

The V call is TRBV10-3, the J call TRBJ2-7; checking the TCRdb D call of TRBD2 is not possible without DNA. The CDR3 is 14 residues long. Per the germline V gene, CDR1 is ENHRY and CDR2 is SYGVKD. The CDR3 region is CAIRETSGGREQYF.

This sequence joins TRBV15 and TRBJ1-6. CDR1 LNHNV and CDR2 YYDKDF come from the germline V gene (reference sequence). The CDR3 is made up of 17 amino acids. The CDR3 sequence: CATSRDPESSYNSPLHF.

The rearrangement uses TRBV5-6 and TRBJ2-4; the TCRdb D gene call, TRBD1, has no DNA to confirm it. Looked up from germline, CDR1 is SGHDT and CDR2 is YYEEEE. The CDR3 consists of 14 residues. The CDR3 sequence: CASSVQGVVNIQYF. The variable domain in full, with the rest retrieved from reference TRBV5-6 and TRBJ2-4, is DAGVTQSPTHLIKTRGQQVTLRCSPKSGHDTVSWYQQALGQGPQFIFQYYEEEERQRGNFPDRFSGHQFPNYSSELNVNALLLGDSALYLCASSVQGVVNIQYFGAGTRLSVL.

The rearrangement uses TRBV5-4 and TRBJ1-6; as DNA is missing, the TRBD1 call by TCRdb cannot be tested. The germline V gene has CDR1 SGHNT and CDR2 YYREEE (reference sequence). This CDR3 spans 17 amino acids. The CDR3 is CASSSTGVSFWNSPLHF. Variable domain in full (rest from reference TRBV5-4 and TRBJ1-6): ETGVTQSPTHLIKTRGQQVTLRCSSQSGHNTVSWYQQALGQGPQFIFQYYREEENGRGNFPPRFSGLQFPNYSSELNVNALELDDSALYLCASSSTGVSFWNSPLHFGNGTRLTVT.

CDR3 in amino acids: CASDVSGADGANVLTF. The chain links TRBV4-2 to TRBJ2-6; TCRdb calls TRBD2, which cannot be checked without DNA. In germline, CDR1 is LGHNA, CDR2 YNFKEQ. This CDR3 is built from 16 residues.

The V call is TRBV10-3, the J call TRBJ2-7; TCRdb designates TRBD1, a call that cannot be tested without DNA. CDR1 and CDR2 (germline): ENHRY, SYGVKD. CDR3 length: 13 residues. CDR3 region: CAIATQGTYEQYF.

This rearrangement joins TRBV6-4 to TRBJ2-2; TCRdb's D call of TRBD1 is untestable without DNA. The CDR3 loop spans 14 amino acids. Germline-derived CDR1 and CDR2 are MRHNA and SNTAGT. The CDR3 loop is CASRPGAATGELFF.

The chain combines TRBV6-2 or TRBV6-3 with TRBJ2-2. Germline CDR1 is MNHEY and CDR2 is SVGEGT. This CDR3 comprises 15 residues. The CDR3 is CASSYSIAYTGELFF.

This sequence joins TRBV29-1 and TRBJ1-1; TCRdb's D gene call, TRBD1, goes unchecked for lack of DNA. CDR1 and CDR2 (germline): SQVTM, ANQGSEA. The CDR3 spans 13 residues. This chain's CDR3 is CSVLGGANTEAFF.